This TCR beta chain emerged from a study of blood T cell repertoires in COVID-19. Data came from immunoSEQ multiplex PCR; TCRdb stores just in-frame clones and leaves some out. The repertoire holds a few hundred thousand clones, with roughly 87% as singletons. CDR1 is LNHDA and CDR2 is SQIVND in the germline V gene (reference sequence). CDR3 size: 16 residues. Trimming removed 3 bases from V and 5 bases from J, with 18 bases in between. This clone has just a few counts. The specimen was PBMCs or T cells enriched from blood (not recorded which). The receptor's source is a man younger than 40 in a cohort exposed to, infected with or recovered from COVID-19 (not recorded which). The chain has TRBV19 and TRBJ2-3, with D tentatively TRBD1 (5 bases). The CDR3 nucleotides are TGTGCCAGTAGTATCAAGGGGCAGATGGCAGGAGATACGCAGTATTTT. Its protein product is CASSIKGQMAGDTQYF.